Below are 11 T cell receptor beta chains sequenced from a single sample in a study of immune cell composition in non-small cell lung cancer. The normal lung sample lay at least 3 cm, and maximally far, from the tumour. Produced via immunoSEQ multiplex PCR; TCRdb's table is partial and in-frame only. The sample holds about 3,200 clones, 84% seen once. What was sequenced was non-adjacent lung tissue. Receptors were obtained from a human donor with non-small cell lung cancer.

This clone was counted a few times. The genes are TRBV29-1 and TRBJ1-2, with 8 nucleotides matching TRBD1. The CDR3 consists of 12 residues. J was trimmed by 5 bases and V by 4 bases; bases with no gene match: 3. Germline CDR1 is SQVTM and CDR2 is ANQGSEA. CDR3 loop: CSVATGVYGYTF. CDR3 nucleotides: TGCAGCGTTGCGACAGGGGTTTATGGCTACACCTTC.

The rearrangement uses TRBV28 and TRBJ1-2; TRBD1 aligns across 7 bases. V was pared by 6 bases and J by 2 bases, with 6 bases of the junction left unmatched. The CDR3 sequence is 14 residues long. Germline CDR1 and CDR2: MDHEN and SYDVKM. CDR3: CASRTGSANYGYTF. In DNA form, the CDR3 reads TGTGCCAGCAGGACAGGGTCTGCCAACTATGGCTACACCTTC.

This clone was observed a handful of times. The rearrangement joins TRBV27 to TRBJ2-3, with a weak D call TRBD2 (6 bases). From germline, CDR1 is MNHEY and CDR2 SMNVEV (reference sequence). V was shortened by 10 bases and J by 0 bases, with 17 bases between the two germline ends. This CDR3 comprises 15 residues. Written as DNA, the CDR3 is TGTGCCACCAAACGGGGGTTTACTAGCACAGATACGCAGTATTTT. Its translation is CATKRGFTSTDTQYF.

This clone showed up just a few times. The chain uses TRBV7-6 and TRBJ1-1; D remains ambiguous. CDR3 length: 15 amino acids. Germline V gene lookup returns CDR1 SGHVS and CDR2 FNYEAQ. Trimming removed 5 bases at V and 0 bases at J, with 13 bases between. CDR3 in amino acids: CASSINPDMNTEAFF. The CDR3 DNA is TGTGCCAGCAGCATCAACCCAGACATGAACACTGAAGCTTTCTTT.

This rearrangement joins TRBV4-1 to TRBJ1-2, with 7 bases that match TRBD1. This CDR3 has 16 residues. V was clipped by 0 bases and J by 4 bases; unmatched bases: 8. Per the germline V gene, CDR1 is MGHRA and CDR2 is YSYEKL. The CDR3, as DNA: TGCGCCAGCAGCCAAGATAGTACAGGGGACTTCTATGGCTACACCTTC. It is translated as CASSQDSTGDFYGYTF.

The chain carries TRBV11-2 and TRBJ1-1, with 9 bases identical to TRBD1. From germline, CDR1 is SGHAT and CDR2 FQNNGV. The V gene end was trimmed by 4 bases and the J gene end by 5 bases; junction bases not matched to a gene: 5. The CDR3 covers 14 residues. The DNA for the CDR3 is TGTGCCAGCAGCTCACAGGGGGCCAAGACTGAAGCTTTCTTT. It yields the protein CASSSQGAKTEAFF.

The chain carries TRBV28 and TRBJ2-2; D gene uncertain. This CDR3 is 14 amino acids long. Trimming took off 3 bases at V and 2 bases at J, with 7 bases between the two ends. Per germline, CDR1 MDHEN and CDR2 SYDVKM. In DNA, the CDR3 is TGTGCCAGCAGTTTCGAGACTAACACCGGGGAGCTGTTTTTT. Its protein is CASSFETNTGELFF. Full variable domain (rest looked up from reference TRBV28 and TRBJ2-2): DVKVTQSSRYLVKRTGEKVFLECVQDMDHENMFWYRQDPGLGLRLIYFSYDVKMKEKGDIPEGYSVSREKKERFSLILESASTNQTSMYLCASSFETNTGELFFGEGSRLTVL.

This clone is labeled as medium-sized (0.01 to 0.1%). The chain uses TRBV7-2 and TRBJ1-6; D perhaps matches TRBD1 (5 bases). Per the germline V gene, CDR1 is SGHTA and CDR2 is FQGNSA. There are 15 residues in the CDR3. The V end lost 5 bases, the J end lost 7 bases, and 15 bases lay between the germline ends. The CDR3 nucleotides read TGTGCCAGCAGCCCAGACAGTCCTAGGAATTCACCCCTCCACTTT. Translating it yields CASSPDSPRNSPLHF.

The chain has TRBV28 and TRBJ1-1; 7 bases line up with TRBD1. CDR3 size: 17 residues. J lost 3 bases, V lost 1 base, and 11 bases had no gene match. From germline, CDR1 is MDHEN and CDR2 SYDVKM. CDR3 amino acids: CASSLSPTGAGDTEAFF. The DNA of the CDR3 is TGTGCCAGCAGTTTATCGCCTACAGGGGCCGGGGACACTGAAGCTTTCTTT.

The chain joins TRBV19 to TRBJ2-1, with 12 bases lining up with TRBD2. The CDR3 contains 15 residues. Germline values: CDR1 LNHDA, CDR2 SQIVND (reference sequence). After removal of 8 bases from V and 7 bases from J, the junction contained 9 bases not matched to a gene. CDR3 in DNA: TGTGCCAGTTCGCAGACTAGCGGGAGTTTTAATGAGCAGTTCTTC. Translating it yields CASSQTSGSFNEQFF.

The chain recombines TRBV19 with TRBJ1-5; tentatively, D is TRBD1 (5 bases). CDR3 size: 13 residues. Germline loops: CDR1 LNHDA, CDR2 SQIVND (reference sequence). Trimming removed 3 bases from V and 4 bases from J, with 7 bases in between. The CDR3 loop reads CASSMTVNQPQHF. CDR3 coding DNA: TGTGCCAGTAGTATGACAGTTAATCAGCCCCAGCATTTT.